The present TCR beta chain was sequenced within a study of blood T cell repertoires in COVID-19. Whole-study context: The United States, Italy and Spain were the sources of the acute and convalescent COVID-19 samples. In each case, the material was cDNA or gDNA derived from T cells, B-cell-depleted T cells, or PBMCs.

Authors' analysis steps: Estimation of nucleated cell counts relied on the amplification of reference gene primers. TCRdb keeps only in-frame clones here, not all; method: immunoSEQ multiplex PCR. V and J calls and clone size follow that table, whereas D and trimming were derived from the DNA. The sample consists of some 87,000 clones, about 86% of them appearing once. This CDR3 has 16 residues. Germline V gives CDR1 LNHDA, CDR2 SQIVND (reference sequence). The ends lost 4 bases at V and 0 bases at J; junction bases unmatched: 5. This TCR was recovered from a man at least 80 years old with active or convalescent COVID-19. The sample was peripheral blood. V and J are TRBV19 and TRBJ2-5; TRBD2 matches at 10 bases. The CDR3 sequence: CASSTRLAGDQETQYF. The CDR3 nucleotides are TGTGCCAGTAGTACACGCCTAGCGGGGGACCAAGAGACCCAGTACTTC.